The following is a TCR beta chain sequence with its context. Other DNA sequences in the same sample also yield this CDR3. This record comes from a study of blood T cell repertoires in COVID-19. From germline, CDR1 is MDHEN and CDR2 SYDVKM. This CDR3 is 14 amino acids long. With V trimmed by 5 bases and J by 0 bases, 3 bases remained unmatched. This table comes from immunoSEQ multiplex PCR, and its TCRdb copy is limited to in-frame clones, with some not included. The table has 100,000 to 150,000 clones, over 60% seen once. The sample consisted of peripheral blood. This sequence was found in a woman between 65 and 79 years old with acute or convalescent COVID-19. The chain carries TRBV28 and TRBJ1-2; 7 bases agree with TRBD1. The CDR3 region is CASSPQGANYGYTF. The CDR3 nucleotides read TGTGCCAGCAGTCCGCAGGGGGCTAACTATGGCTACACCTTC.